This TCR beta chain is from a study of T cells in Graves' hyperthyroidism and ophthalmopathy (dated by TCRdb to 2018 to 2020). Some background on the complete study: Peripheral blood was sampled at the time of initial diagnosis, prior to any treatment. A discovery cohort of about a hundred patients, roughly 43 with Graves' ophthalmopathy and approximately 60 with stable Graves' hyperthyroidism, was used to find distinguishing TCR V-J signatures. Prospective prediction of ophthalmopathy was tested in an independent validation cohort consisting of 18 hyperthyroidism patients and 15 or so patients who later progressed to ophthalmopathy. The 75 to 100 discovery patients were divided at random into training and test sets in a 7:3 ratio. Thyroid tissue and blood T-cell repertoires from several Graves' hyperthyroidism patients were also compared in the study. After blood sampling, hyperthyroidism patients were treated with methimazole at a starting dose of 30 mg daily, and ophthalmopathy patients were treated with high-dose intravenous methylprednisolone. According to the paper, TCR Vbeta CDR3 sequencing was carried out on more than 120 peripheral blood samples, which came from fewer than 50 ophthalmopathy, under 85 hyperthyroidism and approximately 17 progressor patients. Overall study results and their limits: Blood samples also contained most of the expanded thyroid clonotypes (frequency above 0.001), which suggests that blood repertoires may reflect thyroid immune responses. A 13 V-J signature model separated ophthalmopathy from stable hyperthyroidism, with around 88% sensitivity and 81.08% specificity in cross-validation and 80%/75% in testing. Sample size was not statistically predetermined, and blinding of investigators to group allocation was not performed. During validation, the model predicted progression to ophthalmopathy a median of roughly 7.1 months ahead of onset, with roughly 65% sensitivity and roughly 75% specificity.

This clonotype showed up just once. No antigen is known for it. No clone much larger than this one lies a single base away; base qualities are absent. A single read is weak support. Ophthalmopathy patients had moderately to severely active disease, with a Clinical Activity Score of 3 or more, a NOSPECS grade of 4 or more, and a disease duration of less than 3 months. The study excluded patients with uncontrolled infections, other autoimmune diseases, pregnancy or lactation. Diagnoses were based on clinical symptoms, serum thyroxine and TRAb, thyroid ultrasound and orbital computed tomography. PBMCs were separated from approximately 10 ml of fresh peripheral blood using Ficoll-Paque density gradient centrifugation. Trizol reagent was used to extract total RNA, and RNA quality was then checked on an Agilent 2100 Bioanalyzer. From a lookup of the germline V gene, CDR1 and CDR2 are SGHTA and FQGNSA. From cysteine to phenylalanine, the CDR3 is 14 amino acids long. Of the read, only the CDR3 DNA is kept; its 42 bases are in frame from base 1. Clipping removes 0 bases from V and 3 bases from J, with 1 as the unmatched junction base count.

The TCR beta CDR3 regions were amplified from the RNA transcripts. The TCR CDR3 was subjected to a first round of RT-PCR using the HTBI primer set and the Qiagen OneStep RT-PCR kit. A second multiplex PCR round built the libraries, followed by size selection and purification. Sequencing of the libraries was done on an Illumina HiSeq2000 using paired-end 100 bp reads. In the original analysis: SOAPnuke was used to process the raw data, removing reads that contained adapters or uncalled bases, had a mean Phred below 15, or lacked an exact match to the constant primer or identifier. High-quality paired reads were merged using COPE v1.2.5, and each unique nucleotide sequence was defined as a clonotype. Clonotypes were aligned to IMGT TRBV, TRBD and TRBJ reference segments using MiTCR v1.1. The analysis was restricted to V-J combinations with a frequency above 0.0001, which together covered about 99% of the repertoires. The TCS score was defined as F50 (clonal expansion) divided by E x V (chaos), with BLOSUM62-based TCRdist calculated between CDR3 peptides within each V-J. Welch's t-statistics and random forest reduced around 520 V-J features to 13, which were used in a naive Bayes classifier (R e1071). Using fastp at Q25 and MiXCR, TCRdb reprocessed the public reads and kept productive beta chains. Every distinct CDR3 protein forms one entry, paired with its most common genes and DNA. The V and J calls reflect TCRdb's pipeline rather than the authors' work. For this sample the table gives 300,000 to 350,000 distinct CDR3 sequences, of which approximately 18% were detected only once. The top ten constitute about 16% of the sample.

The chain joins TRBV7-2 to TRBJ1-1; 7 bases in the junction line up with TRBD1. The clonotype originates from a woman aged 35 to 49 with Graves' ophthalmopathy. Source material: blood. The nucleotides read TGTGCCAGCAGCTTAGCCGGGACAGACACTGAAGCTTTCTTT. This yields the protein CASSLAGTDTEAFF.